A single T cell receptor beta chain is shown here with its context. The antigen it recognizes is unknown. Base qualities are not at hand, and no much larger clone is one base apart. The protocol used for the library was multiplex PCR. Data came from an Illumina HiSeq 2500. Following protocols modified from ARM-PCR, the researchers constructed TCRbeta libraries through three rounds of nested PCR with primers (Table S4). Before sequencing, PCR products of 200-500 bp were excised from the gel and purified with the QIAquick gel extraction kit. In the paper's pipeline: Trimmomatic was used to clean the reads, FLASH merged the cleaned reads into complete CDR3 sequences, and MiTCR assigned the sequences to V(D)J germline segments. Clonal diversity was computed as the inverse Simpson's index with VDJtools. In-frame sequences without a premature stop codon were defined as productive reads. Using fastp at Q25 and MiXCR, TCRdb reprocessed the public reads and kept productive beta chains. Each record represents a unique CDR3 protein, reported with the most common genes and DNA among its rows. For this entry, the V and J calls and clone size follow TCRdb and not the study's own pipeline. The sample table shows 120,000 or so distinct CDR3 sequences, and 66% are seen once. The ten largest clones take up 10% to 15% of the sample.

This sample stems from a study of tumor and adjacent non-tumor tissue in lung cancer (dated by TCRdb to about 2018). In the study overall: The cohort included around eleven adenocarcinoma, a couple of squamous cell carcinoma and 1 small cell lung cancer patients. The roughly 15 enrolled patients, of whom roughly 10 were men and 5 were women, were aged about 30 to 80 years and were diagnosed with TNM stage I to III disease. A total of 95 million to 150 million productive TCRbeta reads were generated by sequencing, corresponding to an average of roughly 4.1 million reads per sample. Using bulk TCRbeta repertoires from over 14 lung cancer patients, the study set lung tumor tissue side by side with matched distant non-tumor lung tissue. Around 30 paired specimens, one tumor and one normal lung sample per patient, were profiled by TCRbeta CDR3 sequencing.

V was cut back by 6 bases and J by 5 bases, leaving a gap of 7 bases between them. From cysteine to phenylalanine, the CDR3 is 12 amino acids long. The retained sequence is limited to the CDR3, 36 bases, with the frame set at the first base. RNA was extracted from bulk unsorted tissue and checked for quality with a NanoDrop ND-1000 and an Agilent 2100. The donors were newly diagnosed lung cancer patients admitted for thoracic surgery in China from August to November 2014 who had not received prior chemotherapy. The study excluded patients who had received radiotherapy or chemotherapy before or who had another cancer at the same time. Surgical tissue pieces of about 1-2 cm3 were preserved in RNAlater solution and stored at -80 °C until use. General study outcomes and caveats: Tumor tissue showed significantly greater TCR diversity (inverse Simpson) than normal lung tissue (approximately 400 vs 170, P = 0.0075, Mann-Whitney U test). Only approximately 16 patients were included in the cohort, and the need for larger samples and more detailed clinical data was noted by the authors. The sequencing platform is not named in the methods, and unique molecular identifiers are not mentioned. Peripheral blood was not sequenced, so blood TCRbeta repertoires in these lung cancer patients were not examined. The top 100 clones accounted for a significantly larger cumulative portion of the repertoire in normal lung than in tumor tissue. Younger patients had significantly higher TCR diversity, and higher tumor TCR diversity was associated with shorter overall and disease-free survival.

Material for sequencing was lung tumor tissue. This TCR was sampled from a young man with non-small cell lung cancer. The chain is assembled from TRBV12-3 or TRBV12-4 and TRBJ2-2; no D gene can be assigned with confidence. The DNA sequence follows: TGTGCCAGCAGAAGCATTACCGGGGAGCTGTTTTTT. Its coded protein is CASRSITGELFF.